This T cell receptor (beta chain) was captured in a study of cytomegalovirus exposure and HLA in healthy donors. Study context: In an earlier analysis, around 120 million unique TCR beta sequences were found from 150 million to 200 million T cells.

As concerns this clone: Its specificity is unknown.

The CDR3 has 16 amino acids. Per germline, CDR1 LGHNA and CDR2 YNFKEQ. The V gene lost 0 bases and the J gene lost 3 bases, with 14 bases spanning the gap. Use of 60 Vbeta and 13 Jbeta primers characterized the PCR. Some clones are missing from TCRdb's copy, which holds only in-frame ones; the method was immunoSEQ multiplex PCR. The sample shows 150,000 to 200,000 clones, roughly two thirds of them seen only once. Study findings and constraints: Specificity of three CMV-associated chains for CMV antigens was verified in vitro. When analyzed later, a missense DCLRE1C variant was found to be linked to TCR beta V- and J-gene trimming. Sequencing had likely introduced a cluster of highly shared sequence variants as an artifact.

This sequence was found in a woman in her twenties or thirties in good health and CMV-seronegative. The specimen sequenced was PBMCs. The chain combines TRBV4-2 with TRBJ1-2, with D possibly TRBD1 on 6 matching bases. The CDR3 sequence is CASSQDLGQQYYGYTF. In nucleotides, the CDR3 is TGTGCCAGCAGCCAAGATCTCGGACAGCAATACTATGGCTACACCTTC.